These 5 T cell receptor beta chains were all obtained from the same sample, sequenced in a study of T cell repertoires in aging, cancer and after chemotherapy (dated by TCRdb to the late 2010s). Genomic DNA extracted from peripheral blood, rather than sorted cells or RNA, was used as the source for amplification of TCR beta rearrangements. For sequencing, an Illumina MiSeq was employed. Multiplex touch-down PCR with a mixed TRB-A/B primer pool was used to amplify rearranged TRB sequences covering the V, D and J segments. In TCRdb, the public reads were trimmed at Q25 with fastp and aligned with MiXCR, with productive beta chains retained. A single entry per CDR3 protein holds the most common genes and DNA from its merged rows. Within this sample are about 9,200 distinct CDR3 sequences, with 33% of them counted one time only. The ten largest clones represent about 2.6% of the sample. Input material: blood. The receptors come from a human donor in good health.

The chain is built from TRBV5-5 and TRBJ2-7, with a weak D call TRBD2 (7 bases). Germline V gene sequence: CDR1 SGHKS, CDR2 YYEKEE (reference sequence). CDR3 length equals 16 residues. V dropped 4 bases and J dropped 0 bases, with 17 bases sitting between them. The CDR3 sequence is CASSRGARLSSYEQYF. The CDR3 DNA follows: TGTGCCAGCAGCCGGGGGGCCAGGCTCAGCTCCTACGAGCAGTACTTC.

This chain uses TRBV19 with TRBJ2-1, with D maybe TRBD1 (5 bases). CDR1 and CDR2 (germline): LNHDA, SQIVND (reference sequence). V lost 4 bases to trimming and J lost 8 bases, with 9 bases between them. The CDR3 runs 12 residues. CDR3 nucleotide sequence: TGTGCCAGTAGTACACAAGGGGATGAGCAGTTCTTC. The encoded protein is CASSTQGDEQFF. Supplemented by reference TRBV19 and TRBJ2-1, the full variable domain reads DGGITQSPKYLFRKEGQNVTLSCEQNLNHDAMYWYRQDPGQGLRLIYYSQIVNDFQKGDIAEGYSVSREKKESFPLTVTSAQKNPTAFYLCASSTQGDEQFFGPGTRLTVL.

The CDR3 DNA sequence: TGTGCCACCAGTGATAGGGGGCATGCTAATGAAAAACTGTTTTTT. This translates into CATSDRGHANEKLFF. The rearrangement links TRBV24-1 to TRBJ1-4; TRBD1 agrees at 7 bases. V lost 3 bases to trimming and J lost 3 bases; unmatched junction nucleotides: 3. The CDR3 is made up of 15 amino acids. The germline gives CDR1 KGHDR, CDR2 SFDVKD.

This clonotype was counted between two and nine times. The V gene is TRBV13, the J gene TRBJ2-5; D is possibly TRBD1 or TRBD2 (5 bases each). The germline V gene has CDR1 PRHDT and CDR2 FYEKMQ (reference sequence). V lost 4 bases, J lost 2 bases, and 14 bases lay in between. The CDR3 totals 15 residues. In DNA, the CDR3 is TGTGCCAGCAGCTCAGGTTGGGACGGTCAAGAGACCCAGTACTTC. Its protein is CASSSGWDGQETQYF. The variable domain in full, completed from reference TRBV13 and TRBJ2-5, reads AAGVIQSPRHLIKEKRETATLKCYPIPRHDTVYWYQQGPGQDPQFLISFYEKMQSDKGSIPDRFSAQQFSDYHSELNMSSLELGDSALYFCASSSGWDGQETQYFGPGTRLLVL.

This clonotype was counted only a few times. This chain uses TRBV4-2 with TRBJ2-5, with D hard to call. The germline V and J ends were trimmed by 0 bases and 6 bases, with 5 bases remaining between them. The CDR3 spans 12 residues. The germline V gene has CDR1 LGHNA and CDR2 YNFKEQ. CDR3 bases: TGTGCCAGCAGCCAAGATCTGAAGACCCAGTACTTC. Protein: CASSQDLKTQYF.